One sample yielded the 21 T cell receptor beta chains listed below, sequenced in a study of CD8 T cells in Susac syndrome. Reverse transcription used about 0.45 to 1 ug RNA and random hexamers. TCRdb processed the immunoSEQ multiplex PCR reads anew with MiXCR; each CDR3 protein has one entry. The profile shows 300,000 to 350,000 distinct CDR3 sequences, just over 90% of them singletons. Sample: CD4+ T cells from PBMCs. The receptors originated from a human donor with multiple sclerosis.

The chain is built from TRBV5-4 and TRBJ1-2, with 9 bases aligning to TRBD1. The CDR3 is 14 amino acids. Looked up from germline, CDR1 is SGHNT and CDR2 is YYREEE (reference sequence). J was trimmed by 4 bases and V by 4 bases; bases with no gene match: 5. CDR3 sequence reads: CASSIEQGAYGYTF. In DNA, the CDR3 is TGTGCCAGCAGCATCGAACAGGGGGCCTATGGCTACACCTTC.

The chain has TRBV28 and TRBJ2-1, with D uncertain. Germline CDR1 and CDR2: MDHEN and SYDVKM. The CDR3 has 13 residues. V dropped 3 bases and J dropped 7 bases, with 10 bases sitting between them. The CDR3 here is CASSLGRVNEQFF. The DNA for the CDR3 is TGTGCCAGCAGTTTGGGAAGGGTTAATGAGCAGTTCTTC.

The chain links TRBV5-6 to TRBJ1-2; D not resolved. The CDR3 is made up of 14 amino acids. The V end lost 7 bases, the J end lost 6 bases, and 19 bases lay between the germline ends. CDR1 and CDR2 from the germline V gene are SGHDT and YYEEEE. CDR3 protein: CASHGPTALDGYTF. The CDR3 nucleotides read TGTGCCAGCCATGGTCCAACAGCATTGGATGGCTACACCTTC.

The V call is TRBV7-9, the J call TRBJ2-7, with 9 bases that match TRBD2. After removal of 5 bases from V and 5 bases from J, the junction contained 16 bases not matched to a gene. CDR3 length: 17 amino acids. Germline assignment: CDR1 SEHNR and CDR2 FQNEAQ (reference sequence). CDR3 protein: CASSPLLGGGARDEQYF. CDR3 DNA: TGTGCCAGCAGCCCCTTACTTGGCGGGGGGGCCAGAGACGAGCAGTACTTC.

This clonotype was found once. This chain joins TRBV5-4 and TRBJ2-5; a possible D gene is TRBD2 (6 bases). V was shortened by 6 bases and J by 4 bases, with 22 bases between the two germline ends. This CDR3 has 16 amino acids. The germline CDR1 and CDR2 sequences are SGHNT and YYREEE (reference sequence). CDR3 region: CASTIFMGGVGETQYF. CDR3 DNA: TGTGCCAGCACCATTTTTATGGGCGGGGTGGGAGAGACCCAGTACTTC.

This chain uses TRBV29-1 with TRBJ2-5, with 9 positions matching TRBD2. Germline V CDR1 and CDR2: SQVTM, ANQGSEA. CDR3 length: 13 residues. With V trimmed by 5 bases and J by 3 bases, 4 bases remained unmatched. CDR3 nucleotide sequence: TGCAGCGTTTTGGTAGCGGGGGAAGAGACCCAGTACTTC. Protein: CSVLVAGEETQYF.

The rearrangement uses TRBV6-5 and TRBJ2-5, with 8 bases matching TRBD2. V lost 4 bases, J lost 2 bases, and 9 bases stayed unmatched. The germline V gene encodes CDR1 MNHEY and CDR2 SVGAGI. The length of the CDR3 is 16 residues. CDR3 sequence (DNA): TGTGCCAGCAGTTTTAGGGGGGCTAGCGGGCAAGAGACCCAGTACTTC. Translation gives CASSFRGASGQETQYF.

This clonotype was detected only once. The rearrangement joins TRBV6-6 to TRBJ1-5; 8 nucleotides agree with TRBD1. The length of the CDR3 is 14 residues. CDR1 is MNHNY and CDR2 is SVGAGI in the germline V gene (reference sequence). With V trimmed by 4 bases and J by 2 bases, 1 base remained unmatched. The CDR3 spells CASSLDRGNQPQHF. CDR3 DNA sequence: TGTGCCAGCAGTTTGGACAGGGGCAATCAGCCCCAGCATTTT.

The chain uses TRBV7-3 and TRBJ2-1; TRBD2 might be the D (5 bases). The CDR3 has 17 amino acids. Germline V gives CDR1 SGHTA, CDR2 FQGTGA. Deletions cut 0 bases from V and 3 bases from J, with 15 bases between. CDR3 nucleotides: TGTGCCAGCAGCTTAACTGGCAGAGGAGCGGTCTACAATGAGCAGTTCTTC. This gives the protein CASSLTGRGAVYNEQFF.

The V and J genes are TRBV7-2 and TRBJ1-1; D perhaps matches TRBD1 (5 bases). Trimming took off 3 bases at V and 5 bases at J, with 13 bases between the two ends. This CDR3 region has 14 residues. Germline V gene sequence: CDR1 SGHTA, CDR2 FQGNSA. As DNA, the CDR3 is TGTGCCAGCAGCTTCTCACAGGTTGGGACTGAAGCTTTCTTT. This translates into CASSFSQVGTEAFF.

This clonotype came up a few times. The chain carries TRBV11-3 and TRBJ2-2, with 7 bases matching TRBD2. The CDR3 totals 14 residues. The trim removed 6 bases at V and 1 base at J, leaving 2 bases unmatched. CDR1 is SGHNT and CDR2 is YENEEA in the germline V gene. The CDR3 spells CASRGRENTGELFF. The DNA of the CDR3 is TGTGCCAGCAGAGGGAGGGAGAACACCGGGGAGCTGTTTTTT.

The chain employs TRBV29-1 and TRBJ1-1; D perhaps matches TRBD1 (5 bases). The CDR3 has 11 amino acids. Germline CDR1 and CDR2: SQVTM and ANQGSEA. V lost 4 bases and J lost 7, with 10 bases in between. CDR3 nucleotide sequence: TGCAGCGTTGGTGGGGGGAGTGAAGCTTTCTTT. It translates to CSVGGGSEAFF.

Of note for this clonotype: Germline and junction disagree at one end, which may indicate a read error. V and J are TRBV7-7 and TRBJ2-2; D is perhaps TRBD1 (5 bases). CDR1 is SSHAT, CDR2 FNYEAQ, per germline (reference sequence). CDR3 length: 13 amino acids. CDR3 residues: CASSESRAGELFF. The CDR3, as DNA: TGTGCTAGCAGCGAGAGCAGGGCCGGGGAGCTGTTTTTT.

This chain connects TRBV5-1 to TRBJ2-3; no firm D call. CDR3 length equals 13 residues. V was pared by 6 bases and J by 3 bases, with 11 bases between. Per germline, CDR1 SGHRS and CDR2 YFSETQ. CDR3 protein: CASKDPPTDTQYF. CDR3 nucleotide sequence: TGCGCCAGCAAGGACCCACCAACAGATACGCAGTATTTT.

The chain recombines TRBV30 with TRBJ1-3, with D possibly matching TRBD1 (5 bases). Trimming stripped 2 bases from V and 8 bases from J, with 10 bases between. The CDR3 length is 12 residues. Germline lookup yields CDR1 GTSNPN and CDR2 SVGIG (reference sequence). Here the CDR3 DNA reads TGTGCCTGGAGTCTCTTAGGGGACACCATATATTTT. Translation gives CAWSLLGDTIYF.

The chain is built from TRBV7-9 and TRBJ1-2, with D perhaps matching TRBD1 (6 bases). Germline V lookup: CDR1 SEHNR, CDR2 FQNEAQ (reference sequence). The CDR3 is 16 residues long. V lost 0 bases to trimming and J lost 0 bases, with 11 bases between them. CDR3 amino acids: CASSLALGGTNYGYTF. The CDR3 bases are TGTGCCAGCAGCTTAGCTCTAGGGGGAACTAACTATGGCTACACCTTC.

V usage is TRBV20-1 and J usage is TRBJ2-7; 9 bases are shared with TRBD1. Germline CDR1 and CDR2: DFQATT and SNEGSKA (reference sequence). V lost 0 bases to trimming and J lost 0 bases; unmatched junction nucleotides: 9. This CDR3 comprises 17 residues. The CDR3 sequence is CSARDQRGTGSSYEQYF. The CDR3 coding sequence is TGCAGTGCTAGAGATCAGAGAGGGACAGGGAGCTCCTACGAGCAGTACTTC.

V and J are TRBV3-1 and TRBJ1-2, with D perhaps matching TRBD1 (6 bases). Germline lookup yields CDR1 LGHDT and CDR2 YNNKEL (reference sequence). V was pared by 3 bases and J by 2 bases, with 13 bases between. The CDR3 is 15 amino acids. CDR3 protein: CASSQSGGGNYGYTF. For the CDR3, the DNA is TGTGCCAGCAGCCAGTCCGGGGGGGGCAACTATGGCTACACCTTC.

This chain uses TRBV11-2 with TRBJ2-7; 9 bases align to TRBD1. Germline V gene lookup returns CDR1 SGHAT and CDR2 FQNNGV. V lost 3 bases, J lost 5 bases, and 5 bases stayed unmatched. The CDR3 sequence is 14 residues long. CDR3 sequence reads: CASSLDRGTHEQYF. CDR3 sequence (DNA): TGTGCCAGCAGCTTGGACAGGGGTACCCACGAGCAGTACTTC.

The rearrangement links TRBV4-3 to TRBJ2-7; tentatively, D is TRBD1 or TRBD2 (5 bases each). This CDR3 has 17 amino acids. Germline CDR1 and CDR2: LGHNA and YSLEER. The V end lost 3 bases, the J end lost 5 bases, and 23 bases lay between the germline ends. Here the CDR3 reads CASSQVGSGRGLDEQYF. For the CDR3, the DNA is TGCGCCAGCAGCCAGGTCGGTTCGGGGCGAGGTTTAGACGAGCAGTACTTC.

This clonotype was seen just once. The chain recombines TRBV5-1 with TRBJ2-7; 7 bases map to TRBD1. V shed 4 bases, J shed 3 bases, and the junction held 10 bases outside the gene matches. The CDR3 extends over 15 amino acids. The V gene's germline CDR1 is SGHRS and CDR2 YFSETQ. The DNA for the CDR3 is TGCGCCAGCAGCCCCGGACAGGCAGTGAGCTACGAGCAGTACTTC. Its protein is CASSPGQAVSYEQYF.